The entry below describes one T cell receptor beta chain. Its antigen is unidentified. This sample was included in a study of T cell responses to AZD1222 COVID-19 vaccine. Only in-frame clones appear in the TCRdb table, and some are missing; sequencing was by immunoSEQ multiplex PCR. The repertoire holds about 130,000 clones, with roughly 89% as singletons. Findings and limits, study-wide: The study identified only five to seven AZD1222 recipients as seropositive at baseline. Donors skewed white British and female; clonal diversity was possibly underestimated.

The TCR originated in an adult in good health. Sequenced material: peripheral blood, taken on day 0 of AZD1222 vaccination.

In nucleotides, the CDR3 is TGTGCCAGCAGCTTCAGGGGAAACATTCAGTACTTC. Its translation is CASSFRGNIQYF. The V and J genes are TRBV5-8 and TRBJ2-4; a possible D gene is TRBD1 (6 bases). V lost 2 bases and J lost 6, with 6 bases in between. CDR1 SGHTS and CDR2 YDEGEE come from the germline V gene. CDR3 size: 12 residues.